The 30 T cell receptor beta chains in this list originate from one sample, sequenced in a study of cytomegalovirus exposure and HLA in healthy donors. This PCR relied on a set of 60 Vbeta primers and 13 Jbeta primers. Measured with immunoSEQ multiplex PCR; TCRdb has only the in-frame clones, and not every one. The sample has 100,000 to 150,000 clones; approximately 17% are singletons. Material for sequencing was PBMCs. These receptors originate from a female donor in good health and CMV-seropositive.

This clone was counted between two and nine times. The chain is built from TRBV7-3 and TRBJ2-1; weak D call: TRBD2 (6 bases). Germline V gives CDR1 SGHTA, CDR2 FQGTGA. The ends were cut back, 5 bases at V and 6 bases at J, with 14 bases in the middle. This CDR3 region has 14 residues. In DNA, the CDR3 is TGTGCCAGCAGCCCTAGCGTCTGGTTCAATGAGCAGTTCTTC. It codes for CASSPSVWFNEQFF.

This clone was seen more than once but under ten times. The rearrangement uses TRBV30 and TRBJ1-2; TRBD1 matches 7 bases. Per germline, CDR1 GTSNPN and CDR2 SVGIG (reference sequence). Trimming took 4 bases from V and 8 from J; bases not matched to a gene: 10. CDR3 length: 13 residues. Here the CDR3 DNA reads TGTGCCTGGATCCCACGGCAGGGGGGCGGCTACACCTTC. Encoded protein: CAWIPRQGGGYTF.

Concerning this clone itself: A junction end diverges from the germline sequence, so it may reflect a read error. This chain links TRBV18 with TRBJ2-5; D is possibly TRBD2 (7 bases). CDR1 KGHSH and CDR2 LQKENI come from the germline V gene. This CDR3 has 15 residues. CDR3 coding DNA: TGTGCCAGCTCACCCTGGGAGGGGGTCGGAGAGACCCGGTACTTC. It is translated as CASSPWEGVGETRYF. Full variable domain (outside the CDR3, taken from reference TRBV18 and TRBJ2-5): NAGVMQNPRHLVRRRGQEARLRCSPMKGHSHVYWYRQLPEEGLKFMVYLQKENIIDESGMPKERFSAEFPKEGPSILRIQQVVRGDSAAYFCASSPWEGVGETRYFGPGTRLLVL.

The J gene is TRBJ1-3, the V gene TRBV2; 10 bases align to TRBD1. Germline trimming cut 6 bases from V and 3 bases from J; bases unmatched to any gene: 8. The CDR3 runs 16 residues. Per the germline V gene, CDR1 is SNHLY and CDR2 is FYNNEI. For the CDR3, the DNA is TGTGCCAGCAGGGCACGTGGGACAGGGGTTGGAAACACCATATATTTT. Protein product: CASRARGTGVGNTIYF.

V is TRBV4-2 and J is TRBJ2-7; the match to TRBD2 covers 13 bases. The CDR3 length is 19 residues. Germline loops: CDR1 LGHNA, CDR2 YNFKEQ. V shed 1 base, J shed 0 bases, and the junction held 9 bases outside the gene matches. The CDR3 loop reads CASSQAPGTSGASSYEQYF. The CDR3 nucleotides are TGTGCCAGCAGCCAAGCCCCCGGGACTAGCGGGGCCAGCTCCTACGAGCAGTACTTC.

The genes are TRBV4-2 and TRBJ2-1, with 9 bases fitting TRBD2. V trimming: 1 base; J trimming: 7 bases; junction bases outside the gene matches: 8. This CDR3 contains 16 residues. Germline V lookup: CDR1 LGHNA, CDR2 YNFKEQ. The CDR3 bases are TGTGCCAGCAGCCAAGTCGCGGGGGGGCATCGGAATGAGCAGTTCTTC. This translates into CASSQVAGGHRNEQFF.

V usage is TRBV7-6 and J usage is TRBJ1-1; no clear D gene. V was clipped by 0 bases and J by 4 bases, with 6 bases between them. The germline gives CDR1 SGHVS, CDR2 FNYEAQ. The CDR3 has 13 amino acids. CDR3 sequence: CASSLATGTEAFF. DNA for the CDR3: TGTGCCAGCAGCTTAGCTACGGGCACTGAAGCTTTCTTT. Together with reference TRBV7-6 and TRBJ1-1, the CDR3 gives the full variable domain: GAGVSQSPRYKVTKRGQDVALRCDPISGHVSLYWYRQALGQGPEFLTYFNYEAQQDKSGLPNDRFSAERPEGSISTLTIQRTEQRDSAMYRCASSLATGTEAFFGQGTRLTVV.

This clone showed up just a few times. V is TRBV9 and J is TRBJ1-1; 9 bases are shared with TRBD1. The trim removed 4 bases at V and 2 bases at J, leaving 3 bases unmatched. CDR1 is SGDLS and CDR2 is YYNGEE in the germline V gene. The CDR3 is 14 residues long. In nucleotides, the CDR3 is TGTGCCAGCAGCCCCACAGGGGGCAACACTGAAGCTTTCTTT. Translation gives CASSPTGGNTEAFF.

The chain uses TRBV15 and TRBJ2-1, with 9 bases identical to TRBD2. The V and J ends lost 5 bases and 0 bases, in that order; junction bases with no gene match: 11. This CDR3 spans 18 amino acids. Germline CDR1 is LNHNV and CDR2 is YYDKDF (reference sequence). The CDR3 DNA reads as TGTGCCACCAGCGGGGGGTTAGCGGGAGTCAGCTCCTACAATGAGCAGTTCTTC. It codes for CATSGGLAGVSSYNEQFF.

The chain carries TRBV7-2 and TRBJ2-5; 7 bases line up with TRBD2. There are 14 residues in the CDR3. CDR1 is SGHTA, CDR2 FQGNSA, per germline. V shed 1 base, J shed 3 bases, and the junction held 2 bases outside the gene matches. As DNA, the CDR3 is TGTGCCAGCAGCTTAGTTCTAGCGGAAGAGACCCAGTACTTC. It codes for CASSLVLAEETQYF.

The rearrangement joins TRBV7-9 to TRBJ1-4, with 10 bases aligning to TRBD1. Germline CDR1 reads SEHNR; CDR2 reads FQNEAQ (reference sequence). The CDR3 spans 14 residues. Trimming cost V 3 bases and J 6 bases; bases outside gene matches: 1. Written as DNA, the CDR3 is TGTGCCAGCAGCTTGGGGACAGGGGATGAAAAACTGTTTTTT. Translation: CASSLGTGDEKLFF.

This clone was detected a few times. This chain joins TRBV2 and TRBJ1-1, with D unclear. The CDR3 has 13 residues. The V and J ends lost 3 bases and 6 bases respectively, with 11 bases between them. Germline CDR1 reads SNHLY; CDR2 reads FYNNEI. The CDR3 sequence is CASSELTRAEAFF. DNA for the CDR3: TGTGCCAGCAGTGAGCTCACTCGGGCTGAAGCTTTCTTT.

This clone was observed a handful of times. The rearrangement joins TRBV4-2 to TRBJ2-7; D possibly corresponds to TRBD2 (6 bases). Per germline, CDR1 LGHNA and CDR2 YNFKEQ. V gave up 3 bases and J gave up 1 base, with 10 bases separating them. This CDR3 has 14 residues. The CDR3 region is CASSHSEGSYEQYF. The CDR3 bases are TGTGCCAGCAGCCATTCGGAGGGGTCCTACGAGCAGTACTTC.

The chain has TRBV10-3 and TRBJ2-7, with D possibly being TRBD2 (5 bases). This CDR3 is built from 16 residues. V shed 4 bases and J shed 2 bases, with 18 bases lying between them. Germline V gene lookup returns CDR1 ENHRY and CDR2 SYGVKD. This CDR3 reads CAISVGMSRAAYEQYF. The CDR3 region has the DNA TGTGCCATCAGTGTTGGTATGTCGAGGGCAGCCTACGAGCAGTACTTC.

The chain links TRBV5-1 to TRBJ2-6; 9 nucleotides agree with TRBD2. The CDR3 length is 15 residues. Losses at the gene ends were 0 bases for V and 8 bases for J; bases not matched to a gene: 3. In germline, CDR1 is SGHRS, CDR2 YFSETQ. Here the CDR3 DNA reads TGCGCCAGCAGCTTGGGAAGCGGGGGGTCCAACGTCCTGACTTTC. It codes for CASSLGSGGSNVLTF.

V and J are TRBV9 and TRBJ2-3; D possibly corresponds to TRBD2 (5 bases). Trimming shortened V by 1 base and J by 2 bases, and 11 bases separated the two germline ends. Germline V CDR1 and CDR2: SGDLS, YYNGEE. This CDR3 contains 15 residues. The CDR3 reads CASSVSSGSTDTQYF. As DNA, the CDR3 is TGTGCCAGCAGCGTATCGAGCGGATCCACAGATACGCAGTATTTT.

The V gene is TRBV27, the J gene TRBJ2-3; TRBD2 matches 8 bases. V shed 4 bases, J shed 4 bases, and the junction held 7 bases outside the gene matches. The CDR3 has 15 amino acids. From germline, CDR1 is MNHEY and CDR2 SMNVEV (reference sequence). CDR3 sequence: CASSSSGTRPDTQYF. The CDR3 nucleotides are TGTGCCAGCAGTTCATCCGGGACTAGACCAGATACGCAGTATTTT.

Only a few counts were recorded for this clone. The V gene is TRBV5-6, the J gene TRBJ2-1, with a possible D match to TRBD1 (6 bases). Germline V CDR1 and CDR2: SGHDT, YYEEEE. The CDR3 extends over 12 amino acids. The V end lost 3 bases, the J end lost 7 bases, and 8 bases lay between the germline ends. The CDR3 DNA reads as TGTGCCAGCAGCTCAGGGGTGAATGAGCAGTTCTTC. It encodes CASSSGVNEQFF.

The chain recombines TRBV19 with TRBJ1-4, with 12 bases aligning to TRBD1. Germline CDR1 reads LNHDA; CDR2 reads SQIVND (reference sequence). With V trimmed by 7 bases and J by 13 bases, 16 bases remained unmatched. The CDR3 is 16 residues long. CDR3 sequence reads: CASIPSSGQGALRLFF. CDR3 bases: TGTGCCAGTATCCCCTCCTCGGGACAGGGGGCTTTGCGACTGTTTTTT.

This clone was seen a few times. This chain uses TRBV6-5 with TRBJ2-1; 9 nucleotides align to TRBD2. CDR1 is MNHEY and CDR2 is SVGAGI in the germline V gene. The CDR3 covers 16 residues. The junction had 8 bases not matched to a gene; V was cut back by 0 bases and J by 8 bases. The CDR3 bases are TGTGCCAGCAGTTACTCTCTAGCGGGGACCCGGTATGAGCAGTTCTTC. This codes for CASSYSLAGTRYEQFF.

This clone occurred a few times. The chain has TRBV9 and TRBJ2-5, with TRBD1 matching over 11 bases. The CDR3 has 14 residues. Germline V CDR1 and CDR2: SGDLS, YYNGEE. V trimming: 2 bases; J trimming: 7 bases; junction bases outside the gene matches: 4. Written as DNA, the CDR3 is TGTGCCAGCAGCGTCGGCGGGACAGGGGGGACCCAGTACTTC. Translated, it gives CASSVGGTGGTQYF.

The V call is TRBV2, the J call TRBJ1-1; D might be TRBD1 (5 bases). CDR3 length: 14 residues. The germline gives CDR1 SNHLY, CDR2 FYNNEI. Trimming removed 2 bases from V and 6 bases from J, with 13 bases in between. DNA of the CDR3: TGTGCCAGCAGTGAATACGGGGGAGGAGCTGAAGCTTTCTTT. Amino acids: CASSEYGGGAEAFF.

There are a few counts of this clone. The CDR3 spells CASSLAGGAAYGYTF. The DNA for the CDR3 is TGTGCCAGCAGCTTAGCAGGGGGCGCTGCCTATGGCTACACCTTC. V gene TRBV7-2 combines with J gene TRBJ1-2; TRBD1 agrees at 7 bases. Germline V gives CDR1 SGHTA, CDR2 FQGNSA. This CDR3 contains 15 residues. V lost 0 bases and J lost 4; bases outside the gene matches: 5.

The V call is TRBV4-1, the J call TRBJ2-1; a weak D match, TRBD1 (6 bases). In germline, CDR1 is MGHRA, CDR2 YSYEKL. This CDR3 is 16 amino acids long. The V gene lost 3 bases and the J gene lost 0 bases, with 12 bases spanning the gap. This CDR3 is CASSQHTGSSYNEQFF. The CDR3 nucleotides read TGCGCCAGCAGCCAGCACACAGGGAGCTCCTACAATGAGCAGTTCTTC.

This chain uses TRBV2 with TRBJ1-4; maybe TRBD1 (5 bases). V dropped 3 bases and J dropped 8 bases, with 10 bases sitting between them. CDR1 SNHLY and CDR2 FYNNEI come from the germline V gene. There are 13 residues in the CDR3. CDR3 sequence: CASSDRVREKLFF. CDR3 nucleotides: TGTGCCAGCAGTGACAGGGTTCGCGAAAAACTGTTTTTT.

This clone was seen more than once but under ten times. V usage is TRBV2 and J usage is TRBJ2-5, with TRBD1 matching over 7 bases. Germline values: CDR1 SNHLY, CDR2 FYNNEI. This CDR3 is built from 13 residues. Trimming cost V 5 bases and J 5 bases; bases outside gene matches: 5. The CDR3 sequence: CASSTGEGETQYF. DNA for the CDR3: TGTGCCAGCAGTACAGGGGAAGGGGAGACCCAGTACTTC.

Here the CDR3 DNA reads TGCAGCGCTCCCCGGGGGGCTTTAGAGACCCAGTACTTC. Its translation is CSAPRGALETQYF. This chain joins TRBV29-1 and TRBJ2-5; a possible D gene is TRBD2 (7 bases). The germline V gene has CDR1 SQVTM and CDR2 ANQGSEA. The germline V and J ends were trimmed by 7 bases and 4 bases, with 16 bases remaining between them. This CDR3 comprises 13 residues.

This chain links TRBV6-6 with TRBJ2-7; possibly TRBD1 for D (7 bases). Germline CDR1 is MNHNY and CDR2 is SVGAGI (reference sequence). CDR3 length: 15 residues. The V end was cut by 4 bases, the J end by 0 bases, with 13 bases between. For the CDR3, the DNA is TGTGCCAGCAGTTCTAACAGGGGAGGCTCCTACGAGCAGTACTTC. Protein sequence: CASSSNRGGSYEQYF.

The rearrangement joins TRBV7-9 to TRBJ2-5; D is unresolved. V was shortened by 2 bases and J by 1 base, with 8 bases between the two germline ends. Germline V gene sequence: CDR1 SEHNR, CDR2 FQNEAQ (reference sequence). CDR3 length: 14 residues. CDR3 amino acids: CASSLQQIQETQYF. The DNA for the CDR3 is TGTGCCAGCAGCTTACAACAGATCCAAGAGACCCAGTACTTC. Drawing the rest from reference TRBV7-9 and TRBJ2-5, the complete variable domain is DTGVSQNPRHKITKRGQNVTFRCDPISEHNRLYWYRQTLGQGPEFLTYFQNEAQLEKSRLLSDRFSAERPKGSFSTLEIQRTEQGDSAMYLCASSLQQIQETQYFGPGTRLLVL.

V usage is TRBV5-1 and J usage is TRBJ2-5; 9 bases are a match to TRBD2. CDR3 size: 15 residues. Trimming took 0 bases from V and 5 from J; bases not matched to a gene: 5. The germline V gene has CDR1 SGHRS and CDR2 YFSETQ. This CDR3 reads CASSLGASGDETQYF. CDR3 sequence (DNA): TGCGCCAGCAGCTTGGGCGCTAGCGGGGATGAGACCCAGTACTTC.